This T cell receptor beta chain was obtained from a study of T cell repertoires in cytomegalovirus infection. Across the study: In the study, CMV epitopes included recently identified HLA-C-restricted and well-studied HLA-B-restricted ones. Both CMV infection and a matching HLA type were indicated by public TCR beta signatures.

Each CDR3 protein is one row after TCRdb ran MiXCR on the reads. Found here are 570,000 or so distinct CDR3 sequences, under 45% of them singletons; the top ten hold around 48%. V gave up 3 bases and J gave up 9 bases, with 15 bases separating them. Germline V gives CDR1 DFQATT, CDR2 SNEGSKA (reference sequence). The length of the CDR3 is 13 residues. This clonotype was counted a few times. The antigen is undetermined. Notes on the study in general: Dominating the ex vivo response were TCR beta clonotypes that were CMV-specific and HLA-C-restricted.

J is TRBJ2-1 and V is TRBV20-1; D may be TRBD1 (6 bases). The material was cultured PBMCs, obtained from culture after CMV antigen stimulation. This TCR came from a human donor in good health (CMV status not recorded). Some clones in this sample may be carry-over from other donors' samples. This chain's CDR3 is CSASDNRVAEQFF. Here the CDR3 DNA reads TGCAGTGCTAGCGACAACAGGGTAGCTGAGCAGTTCTTC.